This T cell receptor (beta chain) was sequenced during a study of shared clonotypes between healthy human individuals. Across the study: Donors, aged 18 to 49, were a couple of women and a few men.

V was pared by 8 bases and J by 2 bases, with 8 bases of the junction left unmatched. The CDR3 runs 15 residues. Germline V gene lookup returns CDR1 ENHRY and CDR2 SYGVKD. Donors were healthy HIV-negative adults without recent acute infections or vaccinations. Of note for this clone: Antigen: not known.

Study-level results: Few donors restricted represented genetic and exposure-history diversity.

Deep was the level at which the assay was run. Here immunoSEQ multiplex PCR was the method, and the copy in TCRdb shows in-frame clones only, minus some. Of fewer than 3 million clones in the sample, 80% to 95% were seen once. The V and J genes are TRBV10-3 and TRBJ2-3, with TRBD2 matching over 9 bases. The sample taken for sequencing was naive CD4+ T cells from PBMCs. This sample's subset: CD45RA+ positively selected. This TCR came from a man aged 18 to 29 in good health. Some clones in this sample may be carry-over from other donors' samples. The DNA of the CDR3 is TGTGCCATCCCTGGGGCTAGCGGGGACACAGATACGCAGTATTTT. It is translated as CAIPGASGDTDTQYF.